This T cell receptor beta chain was recorded in a study of technical replicates of blood from several donors. This CDR3 has 13 residues. The germline CDR1 and CDR2 sequences are MNHEY and SMNVEV (reference sequence). V shed 6 bases, J shed 6 bases, and the junction held 5 bases outside the gene matches. Measured with immunoSEQ multiplex PCR; TCRdb has only the in-frame clones, and not every one. The sample lists 55,000 to 80,000 clones; roughly 90% were seen once. Sequences were obtained from T cells isolated from PBMCs. This sequence joins TRBV27 and TRBJ2-7, with 10 bases matching TRBD1. The receptor comes from a human donor in good health. The chain's CDR3 is CASRPDRGLEQYF. The CDR3, as DNA: TGTGCCAGCAGGCCCGACAGGGGGCTCGAGCAGTACTTC.